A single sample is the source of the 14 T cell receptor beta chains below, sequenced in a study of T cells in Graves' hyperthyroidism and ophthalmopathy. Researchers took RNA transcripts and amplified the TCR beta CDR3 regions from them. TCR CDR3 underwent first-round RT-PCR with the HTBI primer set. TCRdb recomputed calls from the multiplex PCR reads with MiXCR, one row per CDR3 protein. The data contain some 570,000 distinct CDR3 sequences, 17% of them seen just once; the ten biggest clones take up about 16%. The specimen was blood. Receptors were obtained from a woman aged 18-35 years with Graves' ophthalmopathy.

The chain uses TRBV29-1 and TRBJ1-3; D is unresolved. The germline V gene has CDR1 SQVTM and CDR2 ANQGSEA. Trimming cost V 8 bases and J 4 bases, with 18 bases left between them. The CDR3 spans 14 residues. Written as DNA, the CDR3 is TGCAGCAAATCCCCGACCTCGAAAGGAAACACCATATATTTT. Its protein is CSKSPTSKGNTIYF.

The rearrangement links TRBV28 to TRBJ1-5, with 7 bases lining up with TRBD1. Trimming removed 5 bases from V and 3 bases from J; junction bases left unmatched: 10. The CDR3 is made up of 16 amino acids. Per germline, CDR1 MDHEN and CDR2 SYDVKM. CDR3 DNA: TGTGCCAGCAGTCCTACCAGACAGGGAGACAATCAGCCCCAGCATTTT. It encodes CASSPTRQGDNQPQHF.

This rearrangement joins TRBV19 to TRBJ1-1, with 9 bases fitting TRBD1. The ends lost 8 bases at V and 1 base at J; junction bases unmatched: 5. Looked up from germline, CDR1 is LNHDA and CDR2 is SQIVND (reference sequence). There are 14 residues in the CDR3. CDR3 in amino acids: CASGQGPANTEAFF. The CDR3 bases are TGTGCCAGTGGACAGGGGCCAGCGAACACTGAAGCTTTCTTT. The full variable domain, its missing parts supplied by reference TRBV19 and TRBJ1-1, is DGGITQSPKYLFRKEGQNVTLSCEQNLNHDAMYWYRQDPGQGLRLIYYSQIVNDFQKGDIAEGYSVSREKKESFPLTVTSAQKNPTAFYLCASGQGPANTEAFFGQGTRLTVV.

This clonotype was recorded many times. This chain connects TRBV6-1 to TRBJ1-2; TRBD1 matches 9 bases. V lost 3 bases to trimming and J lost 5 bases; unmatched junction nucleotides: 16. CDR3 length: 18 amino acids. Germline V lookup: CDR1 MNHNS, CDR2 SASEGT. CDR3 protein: CASSDLPGTGLNRYGYTF. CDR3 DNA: TGTGCCAGCAGTGATCTACCCGGGACAGGGCTAAATCGTTATGGCTACACCTTC.

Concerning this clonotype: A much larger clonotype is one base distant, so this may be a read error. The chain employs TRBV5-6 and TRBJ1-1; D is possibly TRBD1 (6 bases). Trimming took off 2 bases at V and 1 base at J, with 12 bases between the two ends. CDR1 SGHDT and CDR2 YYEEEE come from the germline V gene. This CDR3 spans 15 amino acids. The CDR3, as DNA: TGTGCCAGCAGCTTACAGGGTATGGGGAACACTGAAGCTTTCTTT. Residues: CASSLQGMGNTEAFF.

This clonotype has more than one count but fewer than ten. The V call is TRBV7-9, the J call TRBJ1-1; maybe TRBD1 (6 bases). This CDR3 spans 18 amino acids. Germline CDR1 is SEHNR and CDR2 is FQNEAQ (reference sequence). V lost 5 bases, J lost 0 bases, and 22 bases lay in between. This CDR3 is CASSPRTVNRGMNTEAFF. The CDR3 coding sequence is TGTGCCAGCAGCCCAAGGACAGTAAATAGGGGAATGAACACTGAAGCTTTCTTT.

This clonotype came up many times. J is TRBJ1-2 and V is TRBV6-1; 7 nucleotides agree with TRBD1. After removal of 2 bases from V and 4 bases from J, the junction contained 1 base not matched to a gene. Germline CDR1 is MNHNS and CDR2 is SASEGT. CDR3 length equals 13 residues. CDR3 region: CASSEKGAYGYTF. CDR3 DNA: TGTGCCAGCAGTGAAAAGGGGGCCTATGGCTACACCTTC.

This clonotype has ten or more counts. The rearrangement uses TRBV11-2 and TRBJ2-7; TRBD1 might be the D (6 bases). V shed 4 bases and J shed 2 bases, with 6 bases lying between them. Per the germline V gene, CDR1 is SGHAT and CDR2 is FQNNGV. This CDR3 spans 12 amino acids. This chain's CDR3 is CASSYRAYEQYF. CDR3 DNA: TGTGCCAGCAGCTACAGGGCCTACGAGCAGTACTTC. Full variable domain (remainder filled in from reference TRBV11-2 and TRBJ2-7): EAGVAQSPRYKIIEKRQSVAFWCNPISGHATLYWYQQILGQGPKLLIQFQNNGVVDDSQLPKDRFSAERLKGVDSTLKIQPAKLEDSAVYLCASSYRAYEQYFGPGTRLTVT.

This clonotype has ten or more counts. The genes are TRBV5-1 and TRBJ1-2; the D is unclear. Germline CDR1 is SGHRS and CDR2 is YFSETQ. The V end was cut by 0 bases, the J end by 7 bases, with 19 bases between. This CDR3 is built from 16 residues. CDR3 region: CASSLGYSDGLVGYTF. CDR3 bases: TGCGCCAGCAGCTTGGGTTATTCGGACGGGTTGGTTGGCTACACCTTC.

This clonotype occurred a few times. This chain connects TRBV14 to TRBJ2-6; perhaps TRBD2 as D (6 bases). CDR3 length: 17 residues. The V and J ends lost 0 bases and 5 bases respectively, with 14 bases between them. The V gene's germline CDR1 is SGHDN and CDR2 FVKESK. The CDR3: CASSQDDGGIRANVLTF. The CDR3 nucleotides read TGTGCCAGCAGCCAAGATGACGGGGGAATTAGGGCCAACGTCCTGACTTTC.

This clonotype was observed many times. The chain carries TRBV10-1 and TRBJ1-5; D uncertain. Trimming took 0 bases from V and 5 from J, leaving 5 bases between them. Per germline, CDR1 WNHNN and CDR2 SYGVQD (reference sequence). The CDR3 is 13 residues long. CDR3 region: CASSESLDQPQHF. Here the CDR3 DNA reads TGCGCCAGCAGTGAGTCCCTGGATCAGCCCCAGCATTTT.

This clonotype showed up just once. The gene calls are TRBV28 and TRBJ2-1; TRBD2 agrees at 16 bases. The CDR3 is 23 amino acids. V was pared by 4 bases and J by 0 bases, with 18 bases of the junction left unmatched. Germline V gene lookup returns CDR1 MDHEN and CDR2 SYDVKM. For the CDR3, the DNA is TGTGCCAGCAGTTCTCCGGGACTAGCGGGAGGGCCAAGTGGTGACTCCTCCTACAATGAGCAGTTCTTC. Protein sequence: CASSSPGLAGGPSGDSSYNEQFF.

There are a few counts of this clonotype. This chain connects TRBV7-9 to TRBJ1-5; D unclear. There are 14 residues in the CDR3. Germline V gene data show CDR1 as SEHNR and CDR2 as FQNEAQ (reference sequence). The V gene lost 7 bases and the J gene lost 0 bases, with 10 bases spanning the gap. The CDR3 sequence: CASTPGSSNQPQHF. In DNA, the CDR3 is TGTGCCAGCACCCCGGGGTCTAGCAATCAGCCCCAGCATTTT.

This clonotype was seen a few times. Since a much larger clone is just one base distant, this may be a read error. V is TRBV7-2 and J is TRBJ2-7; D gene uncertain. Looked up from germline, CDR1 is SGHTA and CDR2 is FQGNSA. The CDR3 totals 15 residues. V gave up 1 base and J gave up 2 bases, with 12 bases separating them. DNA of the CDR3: TGTGCCAGCAGCTTAGTAGGCCCGAGCCCCTACGAGCAGTACTTC. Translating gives CASSLVGPSPYEQYF.